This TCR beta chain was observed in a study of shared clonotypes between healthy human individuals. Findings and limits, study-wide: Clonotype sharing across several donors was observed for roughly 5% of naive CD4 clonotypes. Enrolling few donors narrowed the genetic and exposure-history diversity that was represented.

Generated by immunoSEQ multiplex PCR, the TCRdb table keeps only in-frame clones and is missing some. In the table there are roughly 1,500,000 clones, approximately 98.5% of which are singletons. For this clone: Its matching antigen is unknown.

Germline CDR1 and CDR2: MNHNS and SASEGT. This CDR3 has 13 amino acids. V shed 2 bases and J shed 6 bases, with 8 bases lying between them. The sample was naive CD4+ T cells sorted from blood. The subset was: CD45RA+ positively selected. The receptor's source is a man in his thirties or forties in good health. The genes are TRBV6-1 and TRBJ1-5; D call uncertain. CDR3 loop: CASSERVGQPQHF. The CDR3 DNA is TGTGCCAGCAGTGAAAGAGTAGGTCAGCCCCAGCATTTT.